A selection of T cell receptor beta chains follows, all from one sample in a study of cytomegalovirus exposure and HLA in healthy donors. Libraries were prepared by immunoSEQ multiplex PCR; TCRdb keeps only in-frame clonotypes and omits some of them. This sample has about 140,000 clones, with approximately 80% found just once. The specimen was PBMCs. The receptors shown here come from a man younger than 45 in good health and CMV-seropositive. CDR3s include the opening cysteine and the closing phenylalanine or tryptophan. Each record gives: D gene, V gene, clone size, CDR3 length, CDR3 protein. The D gene is left open where the match is weak. Clone size is not always given. Where it is, it says once, few, many or a class for expanded clones.

d_gene: TRBD1; v_gene: TRBV7-9; abundance: -; len: 18; CDR3aa: CASSPGQGAVNSNQPQHF
d_gene: -; v_gene: TRBV27; abundance: once; len: 15; CDR3aa: CASSLTPGSVYEQYF
d_gene: -; v_gene: TRBV7-6; abundance: -; len: 14; CDR3aa: CASSSRDTAYEQYF
d_gene: -; v_gene: TRBV19; abundance: -; len: 15; CDR3aa: CASSITGHGTDTQYF
d_gene: TRBD1; v_gene: TRBV15; abundance: -; len: 15; CDR3aa: CATSRGQGGNSPLHF
d_gene: TRBD2; v_gene: TRBV11-2; abundance: -; len: 17; CDR3aa: CASSLVGGGRVGNEQFF
d_gene: -; v_gene: TRBV4-1; abundance: -; len: 15; CDR3aa: CASSQEPGTPRGYTF
d_gene: -; v_gene: TRBV20-1; abundance: -; len: 11; CDR3aa: CSAPGARAQYF
d_gene: TRBD1; v_gene: TRBV28; abundance: -; len: 17; CDR3aa: CASSLGGTGANRYGYTF
d_gene: -; v_gene: TRBV5-1; abundance: -; len: 14; CDR3aa: CASSFQTGWDEQFF
d_gene: -; v_gene: TRBV7-9; abundance: once; len: 12; CDR3aa: CASSFINTEAFF
d_gene: -; v_gene: TRBV21-1; abundance: -; len: 18; CDR3aa: CASSSLRDRDRVSNEQYF
d_gene: TRBD1; v_gene: TRBV28; abundance: -; len: 19; CDR3aa: CASSSLIGRQDKRGLEQYF
d_gene: -; v_gene: TRBV6-6; abundance: -; len: 14; CDR3aa: CASSYFGTGTEAFF
d_gene: -; v_gene: TRBV5-4; abundance: -; len: 15; CDR3aa: CASSPLGGAAYEQYF
d_gene: TRBD2; v_gene: TRBV5-4; abundance: -; len: 15; CDR3aa: CASSSGLAGFNEQFF
d_gene: -; v_gene: TRBV6-6; abundance: -; len: 15; CDR3aa: CASTSTGPSGNTIYF
d_gene: -; v_gene: TRBV20-1; abundance: -; len: 11; CDR3aa: CSATGLAEAFF
d_gene: -; v_gene: TRBV28; abundance: -; len: 14; CDR3aa: CASRQESTNEKLFF
d_gene: TRBD1; v_gene: TRBV28; abundance: -; len: 15; CDR3aa: CASRTQGRSSYEQYF
d_gene: TRBD2; v_gene: TRBV7-6; abundance: -; len: 16; CDR3aa: CASSSRLAGGTDTQYF
d_gene: TRBD1; v_gene: TRBV5-1; abundance: -; len: 15; CDR3aa: CASSPLQGAADTQYF
d_gene: -; v_gene: TRBV7-9; abundance: once; len: 11; CDR3aa: CAVPSGETQYF
d_gene: TRBD2; v_gene: TRBV5-4; abundance: once; len: 15; CDR3aa: CACSPGERGYNEQFF
d_gene: -; v_gene: TRBV5-5; abundance: -; len: 16; CDR3aa: CASSLEGSGVYNEQFF
d_gene: TRBD2; v_gene: TRBV7-9; abundance: -; len: 16; CDR3aa: CASSQRTRVSYNEQFF
d_gene: -; v_gene: TRBV2; abundance: -; len: 15; CDR3aa: CASTRDIATNEKLFF
d_gene: TRBD1; v_gene: TRBV7-2; abundance: -; len: 15; CDR3aa: CASSYDRGTIYEQYF
d_gene: -; v_gene: TRBV7-9; abundance: -; len: 12; CDR3aa: CASSLVSDEQYF
d_gene: TRBD1; v_gene: TRBV19; abundance: -; len: 15; CDR3aa: CASSIEDRGNTEAFF
d_gene: TRBD1; v_gene: TRBV5-6; abundance: -; len: 16; CDR3aa: CASSLNRRTGGYEQYF
d_gene: TRBD1; v_gene: TRBV6-1; abundance: -; len: 15; CDR3aa: CASSPGQGAGYGYTF
d_gene: TRBD2; v_gene: TRBV4-1; abundance: few; len: 17; CDR3aa: CASSHSPVAGDSNEQFF
d_gene: -; v_gene: TRBV6-6; abundance: once; len: 16; CDR3aa: CASSKSGGAKSYGYTF
d_gene: -; v_gene: TRBV2; abundance: once; len: 16; CDR3aa: CASSGVQGANTGELFF
d_gene: TRBD1; v_gene: TRBV2; abundance: -; len: 14; CDR3aa: CASISSGQSYEQYF
d_gene: -; v_gene: TRBV6-1; abundance: -; len: 11; CDR3aa: CASSARDTQYF
d_gene: TRBD1; v_gene: TRBV7-8; abundance: -; len: 17; CDR3aa: CASSLGVSGGRTDTQYF
d_gene: -; v_gene: TRBV7-9; abundance: -; len: 12; CDR3aa: CASSRGNNEQFF
d_gene: -; v_gene: TRBV6-5; abundance: -; len: 11; CDR3aa: CASSQGNEQYF
d_gene: -; v_gene: TRBV30; abundance: once; len: 15; CDR3aa: CAWSGNSDVAYEQYF
d_gene: TRBD1; v_gene: TRBV6-1; abundance: -; len: 14; CDR3aa: CASSEGDSSYEQYF
d_gene: TRBD1; v_gene: TRBV19; abundance: once; len: 15; CDR3aa: CASSPRTGGENIQYF
d_gene: -; v_gene: TRBV7-2; abundance: -; len: 16; CDR3aa: CASSLQGRNPQETQYF
d_gene: -; v_gene: TRBV15; abundance: -; len: 17; CDR3aa: CATSRDRTGTGANVLTF
d_gene: -; v_gene: TRBV28; abundance: -; len: 14; CDR3aa: CASRHTNTNYGYTF